This T cell receptor (beta chain) is drawn from a study of T-cell memory formation after mild COVID-19. Overall study: TCR clusters were largely donor specific.

TCR alpha and TCR beta cDNA libraries carrying sample barcodes and UMIs came from 5'RACE with constant-segment primers. TCRdb analysed the 5' RACE reads with MiXCR anew, one entry per CDR3 protein. The sample has about 430,000 distinct CDR3 sequences, roughly 18% seen once. Regarding the study as a whole: Day 37-peaking second-wave clones had unconfirmed SARS-CoV-2 specificity. Cross-reactive memory seemingly joined, as some responding clones were found in pre-infection memory.

Concerning this clonotype: As yet, its antigen is unknown.

Looked up from germline, CDR1 is MGHDK and CDR2 is SYGVNS. Trimming at V came to 1 base and at J to 3 bases, leaving 5 bases not matched to a gene. This CDR3 has 15 amino acids. The V gene is TRBV25-1, the J gene TRBJ2-5; 7 nucleotides align to TRBD1. This receptor was obtained from a man aged 18 to 29 who had mild COVID-19 (a few samples of this study predate the infection). Cell type and time point are not known. The sequencing input was PBMCs or a T cell subset sorted from them (not recorded which). In nucleotides, the CDR3 is TGTGCCAGCAGTGAATGGGCAGGGGGTAAAGAGACCCAGTACTTC. Translating it yields CASSEWAGGKETQYF.